This section outlines one T cell receptor (beta chain) sequence together with its context. The V and J ends lost 4 bases and 0 bases, in that order; junction bases with no gene match: 10. The CDR3 is 17 residues long. In germline, CDR1 is LGHNA, CDR2 YSLEER. Original processing notes: Quantification of nucleated cells was approximated via reference gene primer amplification. Only in-frame clones appear in the TCRdb table, and some are missing; sequencing was by immunoSEQ multiplex PCR. The DNA was the basis for D and trimming; V, J and clone size are from that table. In the table there are some 37,000 clones, more than 85% of which are singletons. The sample belongs to a study of blood T cell repertoires in COVID-19. As for the study in general: From the United States, Italy and Spain came samples of acute and convalescent COVID-19. T cells, B-cell-depleted T cells, or PBMCs provided the cDNA or gDNA that served as material.

This clonotype was sampled from a man in his fifties or sixties in a cohort sampled during active COVID-19. What was sequenced was peripheral blood. The genes are TRBV4-3 and TRBJ2-3; 7 nucleotides match TRBD2. The CDR3 DNA sequence: TGCGCCAGCAGCCCTGGGGGGGGATACATCAGCACAGATACGCAGTATTTT. The encoded protein is CASSPGGGYISTDTQYF.